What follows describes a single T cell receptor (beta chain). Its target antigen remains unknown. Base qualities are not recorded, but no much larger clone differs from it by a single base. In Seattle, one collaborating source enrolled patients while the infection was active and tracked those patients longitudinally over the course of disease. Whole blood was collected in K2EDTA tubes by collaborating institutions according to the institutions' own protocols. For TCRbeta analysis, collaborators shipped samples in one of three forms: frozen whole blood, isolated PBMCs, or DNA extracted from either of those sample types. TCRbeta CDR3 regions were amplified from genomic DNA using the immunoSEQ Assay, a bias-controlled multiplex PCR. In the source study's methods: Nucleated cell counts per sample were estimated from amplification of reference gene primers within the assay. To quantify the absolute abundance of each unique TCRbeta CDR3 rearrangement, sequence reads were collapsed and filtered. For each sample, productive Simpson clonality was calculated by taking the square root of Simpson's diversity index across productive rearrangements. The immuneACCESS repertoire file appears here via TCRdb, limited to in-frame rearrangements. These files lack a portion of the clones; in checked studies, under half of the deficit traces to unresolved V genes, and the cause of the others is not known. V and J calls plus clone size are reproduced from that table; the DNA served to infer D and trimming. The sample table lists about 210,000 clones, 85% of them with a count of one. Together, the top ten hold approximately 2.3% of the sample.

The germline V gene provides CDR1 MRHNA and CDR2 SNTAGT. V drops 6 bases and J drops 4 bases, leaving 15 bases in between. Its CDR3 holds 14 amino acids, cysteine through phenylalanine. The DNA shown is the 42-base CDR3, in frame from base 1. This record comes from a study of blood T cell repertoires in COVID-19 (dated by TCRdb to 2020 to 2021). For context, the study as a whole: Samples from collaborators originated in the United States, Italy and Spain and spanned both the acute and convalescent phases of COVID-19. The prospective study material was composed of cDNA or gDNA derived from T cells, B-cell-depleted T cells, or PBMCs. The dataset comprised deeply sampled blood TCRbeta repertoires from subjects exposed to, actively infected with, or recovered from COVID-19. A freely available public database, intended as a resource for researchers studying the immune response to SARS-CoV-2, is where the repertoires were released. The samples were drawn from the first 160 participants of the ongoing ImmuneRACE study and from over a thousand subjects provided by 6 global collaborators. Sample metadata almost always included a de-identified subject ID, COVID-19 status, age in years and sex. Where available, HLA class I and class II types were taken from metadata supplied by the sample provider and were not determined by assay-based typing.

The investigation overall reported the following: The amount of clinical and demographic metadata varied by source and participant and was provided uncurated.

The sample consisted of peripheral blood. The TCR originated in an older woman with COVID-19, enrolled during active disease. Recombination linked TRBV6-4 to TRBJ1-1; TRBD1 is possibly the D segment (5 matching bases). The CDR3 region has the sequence CASRTRPGVTEAFF. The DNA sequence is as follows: TGTGCCAGCAGAACCAGACCGGGGGTCACTGAAGCTTTCTTT.